Shown below are 13 T cell receptor beta chains from a single sample sequenced in a study of T cells in women clearing cervical HPV infection. Clones were read by immunoSEQ multiplex PCR, and TCRdb kept only the in-frame ones, dropping some. The specimen's table records under 50,000 clones. The sample was blood buffy coat. These receptors were taken from a woman aged 18-70 years with a cervical HPV16 infection that either progressed to CIN3+ or cleared (not recorded which).

Incomplete CDR3 DNA: TGTGCCTGGAGTCTCCGGACAGGGCAGAATTCACCC. This sequence encodes CAWSLRTGQNSP. The whole CDR3 region reads CAWSLRTGQNSPLHF. The gene calls are TRBV30 and TRBJ1-6; TRBD1 matches at 8 bases. The read stops 3 residues short of the end of the CDR3; the missing end is completed from the germline J gene. The CDR3 extends over 15 amino acids. Germline CDR1 and CDR2: GTSNPN and SVGIG (reference sequence). Unmatched junction bases numbered 7, after V lost 2 bases and J lost 7 bases.

About this clone: The sequence runs out 3 residues before the end of the CDR3; the remainder is reconstructed from the germline J gene. This chain connects TRBV7-9 to TRBJ1-1; the D gene is possibly TRBD1 (5 bases). V lost 4 bases to trimming and J lost 4 bases, with 10 bases between them. Germline V gene sequence: CDR1 SEHNR, CDR2 FQNEAQ (reference sequence). The CDR3 extends over 13 amino acids. The part of the CDR3 DNA that was read is TGTGCCAGCAGCTGGGAGAGGGGCACTGAA. Its protein product is CASSWERGTE. The complete CDR3 sequence is CASSWERGTEAFF.

Concerning this clone itself: Read sequence stops 3 residues before the CDR3 end, and the germline J gene provides the missing end. The gene calls are TRBV5-4 and TRBJ1-3; tentative D call: TRBD1 (6 bases). The CDR3 loop spans 15 amino acids. V was trimmed by 2 bases and J by 1 base, leaving 10 bases between them. Germline loops: CDR1 SGHNT, CDR2 YYREEE (reference sequence). The DNA read from the CDR3 is TGTGCCAGCAGCTTCGACAGGAAATCTGGAAACACC. Residues: CASSFDRKSGNT. The full-length CDR3 reads as CASSFDRKSGNTIYF.

On this clone itself: The read ends 3 residues early relative to the CDR3; the germline J gene fills the gap. The gene calls are TRBV5-1 and TRBJ2-2, with 7 bases identical to TRBD1. V lost 7 bases to trimming and J lost 0 bases; unmatched junction nucleotides: 6. The CDR3 spans 15 residues. Germline V CDR1 and CDR2: SGHRS, YFSETQ. The DNA read from the CDR3 is TGCGCCAGCGGCCGACAGGGATCGAACACCGGGGAG. Translating it yields CASGRQGSNTGE. The entire CDR3 sequence reads CASGRQGSNTGELFF.

Details on this clone: Germline and junction disagree at one end, which may indicate a read error. The sample carries other DNA sequences with the same CDR3. CDR3 amino acids: CASSQGEGSNGYTF. The DNA read from the CDR3 is TGTGCCAGCAGCCAAGGGGAGGGGAGCAATGGT. The V gene is TRBV14, the J gene TRBJ1-2; D is perhaps TRBD1 (5 bases). The read ends 3 residues shy of where the CDR3 ends; the end is completed using the germline J gene. This CDR3 has 14 amino acids. Germline CDR1 SGHDN, CDR2 FVKESK.

About this clone itself: From the germline J gene comes the end of the CDR3, since the read stops 3 residues before it. The rearrangement links TRBV5-1 to TRBJ1-2, with D possibly being TRBD1 (5 bases). The germline gives CDR1 SGHRS, CDR2 YFSETQ. This CDR3 is built from 13 residues. With 5 bases removed from V and 4 bases from J, the gap between germline ends came to 12 bases. The sequenced part of the CDR3 DNA is TGCGCCAGCAGTACAGGCGATAGCTATGGC. This encodes CASSTGDSYG. The full-length CDR3 reads as CASSTGDSYGYTF.

CDR3: CASTPLGGQETQYF. The sequenced CDR3 bases are TGTGCCAGCACCCCTTTAGGTGGGCAAGAGACG. The chain uses TRBV7-7 and TRBJ2-3; D uncertain. The read terminates 3 residues ahead of where the CDR3 ends, so the germline J gene completes it. Germline V lookup: CDR1 SSHAT, CDR2 FNYEAQ (reference sequence). This CDR3 region has 14 residues.

Comment on this clone: Read coverage stops 3 residues before the CDR3 terminus; the germline J gene supplies the remainder. The chain couples TRBV20-1 to TRBJ1-2; 9 nucleotides line up with TRBD1. There are 12 residues in the CDR3. V trimming: 6 bases; J trimming: 6 bases; junction bases outside the gene matches: 5. Germline CDR1 reads DFQATT; CDR2 reads SNEGSKA (reference sequence). The CDR3 bases that were read are TGCAGTGCCACCCGACAGGGGGATGGC. Translation gives CSATRQGDG. The full CDR3 is CSATRQGDGYTF.

In the case of this clone: The missing CDR3 end, 3 residues past where the read stops, is filled in from the germline J gene. The chain recombines TRBV7-8 with TRBJ2-7; the match to TRBD1 covers 7 bases. The germline V gene encodes CDR1 SGHVS and CDR2 FQNEAQ. This CDR3 is built from 15 residues. V lost 5 bases to trimming and J lost 0 bases; unmatched junction nucleotides: 7. The CDR3 bases that were read are TGTGCCAGCAGCCCTCAGGGGGTTAGCTCCTACGAG. Its protein product is CASSPQGVSSYE. The full CDR3 protein reads CASSPQGVSSYEQYF.

About this clone itself: The read ends 3 residues shy of where the CDR3 ends; the end is completed using the germline J gene. The rearrangement links TRBV19 to TRBJ2-7, with a possible D match to TRBD1 (6 bases). CDR1 and CDR2 from the germline V gene are LNHDA and SQIVND (reference sequence). V was shortened by 9 bases and J by 2 bases, with 11 bases between the two germline ends. The CDR3 runs to 12 residues. The sequenced part of the CDR3 DNA is TGTGCCAGCAGTGGGGACACCTACGAG. Translated, it gives CASSGDTYE. The entire CDR3 is CASSGDTYEQYF.

Turning to this clone: Read coverage stops 3 residues before the CDR3 terminus; the germline J gene supplies the remainder. V and J are TRBV5-4 and TRBJ2-3, with 7 bases that match TRBD2. Per germline, CDR1 SGHNT and CDR2 YYREEE (reference sequence). CDR3 length: 16 residues. V dropped 2 bases and J dropped 0; count of bases not matched to a gene: 6. CDR3 residues: CASSFSSSGSTDTQYF. The covered CDR3 bases are TGTGCCAGCAGCTTTTCGTCTAGCGGAAGCACAGATACG.

For this clone: The read terminates 3 residues before the CDR3 end, so the remaining end is supplied by the germline J gene. The rearrangement joins TRBV10-3 to TRBJ2-7; a possible D gene is TRBD2 (5 bases). Germline CDR1 and CDR2: ENHRY and SYGVKD. With 2 bases removed from V and 6 bases from J, the gap between germline ends came to 17 bases. CDR3 size: 15 residues. CDR3 sequence: CAISEPRMRVREQYF. CDR3 bases read: TGTGCCATCAGTGAGCCCCGGATGCGGGTGCGCGAG.

Points on this clone: The read is 3 residues too short to cover the CDR3 end, so that end is filled in from the germline J gene. The gene calls are TRBV11-2 and TRBJ2-3; D might be TRBD1 (7 bases). CDR1 is SGHAT, CDR2 FQNNGV, per germline. The CDR3 loop spans 13 amino acids. The sequenced part of the CDR3 DNA is TGTGCCAGCAGCTTTACAGGGGAGGAGACG. Translating gives CASSFTGEET. The entire CDR3 protein reads CASSFTGEETQYF.